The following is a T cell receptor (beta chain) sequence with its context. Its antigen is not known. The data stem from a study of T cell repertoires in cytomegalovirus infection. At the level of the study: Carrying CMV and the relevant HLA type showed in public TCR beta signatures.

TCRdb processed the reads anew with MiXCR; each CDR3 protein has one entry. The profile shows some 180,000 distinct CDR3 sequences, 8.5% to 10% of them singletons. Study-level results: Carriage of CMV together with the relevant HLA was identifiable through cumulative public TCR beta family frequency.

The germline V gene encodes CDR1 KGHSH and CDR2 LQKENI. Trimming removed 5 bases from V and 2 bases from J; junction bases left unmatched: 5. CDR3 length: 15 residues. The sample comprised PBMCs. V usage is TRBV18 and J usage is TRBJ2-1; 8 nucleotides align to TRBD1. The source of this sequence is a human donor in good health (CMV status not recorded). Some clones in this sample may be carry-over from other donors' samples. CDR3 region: CASSVDRGAYNEQFF. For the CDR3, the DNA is TGTGCCAGCTCAGTAGACAGGGGAGCCTACAATGAGCAGTTCTTC.